These 14 T cell receptor beta chains were sequenced from one sample in a study of blood T cell repertoires in COVID-19. This table comes from immunoSEQ multiplex PCR, and its TCRdb copy is limited to in-frame clones, with some not included. The profile shows around 56,000 clones, about 90% of them singletons. Input material: peripheral blood. The receptor set was obtained from a human donor in a cohort sampled during active COVID-19.

The chain employs TRBV11-3 and TRBJ1-1; no firm D call. The CDR3 has 13 residues. V was cut by 3 bases and J by 1 base, with 6 bases left in between. Germline V CDR1 and CDR2: SGHNT, YENEEA. The CDR3 loop is CASSLGGNTEAFF. The CDR3 nucleotides are TGTGCCAGCAGCTTGGGAGGGAACACTGAAGCTTTCTTT.

The rearrangement links TRBV18 to TRBJ1-1; 9 nucleotides align to TRBD1. The ends lost 3 bases at V and 5 bases at J; junction bases unmatched: 10. This CDR3 is 16 amino acids long. Germline CDR1 is KGHSH and CDR2 is LQKENI. The CDR3 nucleotides read TGTGCCAGCTCACCGACTGCGCAGGGACAGGGTACTGAAGCTTTCTTT. This translates into CASSPTAQGQGTEAFF.

This clone appeared a few times. Germline and junction disagree at one end, which may indicate a read error. The chain has TRBV14 and TRBJ1-2, with a possible D match to TRBD1 (5 bases). The CDR3 covers 12 residues. CDR1 and CDR2 (germline): SGHDN, FVKESK. The CDR3 protein is CASSQGPGGIAF. The DNA of the CDR3 is TGTGCCAGCAGCCAGGGGCCCGGCGGGATCGCCTTC.

The chain links TRBV25-1 to TRBJ2-1; 9 positions agree with TRBD1. The CDR3 consists of 17 residues. Looked up from germline, CDR1 is MGHDK and CDR2 is SYGVNS. V lost 5 bases, J lost 6 bases, and 14 bases stayed unmatched. This CDR3 is CASSNWGQGNSRNEQFF. CDR3 nucleotides: TGTGCCAGCAGTAATTGGGGACAGGGAAATTCTCGCAATGAGCAGTTCTTC.

CDR3 nucleotides: TGCGCCAGCAGCTGGCCTTCCTACGAGCAGTACTTC. Protein: CASSWPSYEQYF. The chain combines TRBV5-1 with TRBJ2-7; the D is unclear. V shed 3 bases and J shed 1 base, with 5 bases lying between them. Germline lookup yields CDR1 SGHRS and CDR2 YFSETQ. The CDR3 sequence is 12 residues long.

The J gene is TRBJ2-1, the V gene TRBV6-2 or TRBV6-3, with D perhaps TRBD2 (5 bases). Germline CDR1 is MNHEY and CDR2 is SVGEGT. V was shortened by 6 bases and J by 4 bases, with 10 bases between the two germline ends. There are 13 residues in the CDR3. The CDR3 protein is CASSIGGYNEQFF. Here the CDR3 DNA reads TGTGCCAGCAGCATTGGCGGGTACAATGAGCAGTTCTTC.

V and J are TRBV9 and TRBJ2-1, with a weak D call TRBD2 (6 bases). The V end was cut by 0 bases, the J end by 4 bases, with 14 bases between. From germline, CDR1 is SGDLS and CDR2 YYNGEE. CDR3 length: 16 residues. CDR3 loop: CASSVDGSRGYNEQFF. The CDR3 DNA sequence: TGTGCCAGCAGCGTAGATGGGTCCCGGGGGTACAATGAGCAGTTCTTC. The full variable domain, its missing parts supplied by reference TRBV9 and TRBJ2-1, is DSGVTQTPKHLITATGQRVTLRCSPRSGDLSVYWYQQSLDQGLQFLIQYYNGEERAKGNILERFSAQQFPDLHSELNLSSLELGDSALYFCASSVDGSRGYNEQFFGPGTRLTVL.

This chain connects TRBV3-1 (or the pseudogene TRBV3-2) to TRBJ1-1, with 7 nucleotides matching TRBD1. V trimming: 3 bases; J trimming: 1 base; junction bases outside the gene matches: 8. The V gene's germline CDR1 is LGHDT and CDR2 YNNKEL (reference sequence). The CDR3 totals 16 residues. The chain's CDR3 is CASSHSDRVTNTEAFF. The CDR3 DNA is TGTGCCAGCAGCCACAGTGACAGGGTAACGAACACTGAAGCTTTCTTT.

V usage is TRBV5-8 and J usage is TRBJ2-6; 7 bases are a match to TRBD1. J was trimmed by 0 bases and V by 1 base; bases with no gene match: 10. The CDR3 runs to 19 residues. CDR1 is SGHTS, CDR2 YDEGEE, per germline. DNA of the CDR3: TGTGCCAGCAGCTTGAAGACAGGGTACCTCTCCTCTGGGGCCAACGTCCTGACTTTC. The encoded protein is CASSLKTGYLSSGANVLTF. Using reference TRBV5-8 and TRBJ2-6 for the parts outside the CDR3, the full variable domain is EAGVTQSPTHLIKTRGQQATLRCSPISGHTSVYWYQQALGLGLQFLLWYDEGEERNRGNFPPRFSGRQFPNYSSELNVNALELEDSALYLCASSLKTGYLSSGANVLTFGAGSRLTVL.

V gene TRBV3-1 (or the pseudogene TRBV3-2) combines with J gene TRBJ1-5, with D perhaps matching TRBD1 (5 bases). The length of the CDR3 is 18 residues. Germline V lookup: CDR1 LGHDT, CDR2 YNNKEL (reference sequence). V was cut by 2 bases and J by 0 bases, with 17 bases left in between. CDR3 amino acids: CASSQRRVGEVSNQPQHF. DNA of the CDR3: TGTGCCAGCAGCCAACGCAGGGTGGGTGAAGTTAGCAATCAGCCCCAGCATTTT.

The gene calls are TRBV30 and TRBJ1-5, with D unclear. V lost 1 base and J 3 bases, leaving 10 bases between the germline ends. The CDR3 contains 14 residues. Germline values: CDR1 GTSNPN, CDR2 SVGIG (reference sequence). The CDR3 nucleotides read TGTGCCTGGAGTGGGGCACCGTTCAATCAGCCCCAGCATTTT. Translating it yields CAWSGAPFNQPQHF.

V usage is TRBV5-1 and J usage is TRBJ1-4; no clear D gene. The CDR3 length is 15 residues. The germline V and J ends were trimmed by 9 bases and 0 bases, with 15 bases remaining between them. The V gene's germline CDR1 is SGHRS and CDR2 YFSETQ. The chain's CDR3 is CATKLGFATNEKLFF. The DNA of the CDR3 is TGCGCCACCAAACTCGGGTTCGCAACTAATGAAAAACTGTTTTTT.

The V gene is TRBV5-3, the J gene TRBJ2-2; 9 bases fit TRBD2. TRBV5-3 is known as an ORF, though its function is uncertain. This CDR3 is 14 amino acids long. With V trimmed by 4 bases and J by 5 bases, 3 bases remained unmatched. CDR3 residues: CARSERGETGELFF. In nucleotides, the CDR3 is TGTGCCAGAAGCGAGCGGGGGGAAACCGGGGAGCTGTTTTTT.

This clone occurred once. The rearrangement joins TRBV3-1 (or the pseudogene TRBV3-2) to TRBJ2-7; 10 positions agree with TRBD2. Germline V lookup: CDR1 LGHDT, CDR2 YNNKEL (reference sequence). Trimming took 4 bases from V and 5 from J; bases not matched to a gene: 8. The CDR3 consists of 15 residues. CDR3 residues: CASSLRTSGLDEQYF. The CDR3 DNA reads TGTGCCAGCAGCCTACGGACTAGCGGTCTGGACGAGCAGTACTTC.